This T cell receptor (beta chain) originates from a study of T-cell memory formation after mild COVID-19. 5'RACE primed at constant segments yielded TCR alpha and TCR beta cDNA libraries bearing sample barcodes and UMIs. A single record per CDR3 protein comes from TCRdb applying MiXCR to the 5' RACE reads. Of under 200,000 distinct CDR3 sequences listed, roughly 12% are singletons. V lost 6 bases and J 8 bases, leaving 8 bases between the germline ends. CDR1 and CDR2 (germline): SGHTA, FQGNSA. The CDR3 consists of 11 residues. The receptor was derived from a man younger than 35 who had mild COVID-19 (a few samples of this study predate the infection). Cell type and time point are not known. The genes are TRBV7-2 and TRBJ2-1; D is undetermined. The sample was PBMCs or a T cell subset sorted from them (not recorded which). This CDR3 is CASRLADEQFF. CDR3 in DNA: TGTGCCAGCAGGTTGGCGGATGAGCAGTTCTTC.